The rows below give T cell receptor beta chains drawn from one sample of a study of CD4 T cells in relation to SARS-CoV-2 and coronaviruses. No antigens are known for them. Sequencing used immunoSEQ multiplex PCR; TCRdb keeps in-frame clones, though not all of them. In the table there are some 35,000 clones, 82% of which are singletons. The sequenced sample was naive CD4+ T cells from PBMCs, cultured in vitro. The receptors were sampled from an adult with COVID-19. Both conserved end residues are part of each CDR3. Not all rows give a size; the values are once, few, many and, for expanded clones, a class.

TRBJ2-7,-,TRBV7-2,CASSPWDRAIDEQYF
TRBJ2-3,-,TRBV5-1,CASSLVAGATDTQYF
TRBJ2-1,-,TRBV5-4,CASSSPGLEDNEQFF
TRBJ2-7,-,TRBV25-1,CASKAGGSYEQYF
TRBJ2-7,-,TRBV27,CASSLWAGSSYEQYF
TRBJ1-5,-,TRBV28,CASSPPNPGTNSNQPQHF
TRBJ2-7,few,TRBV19,CASSRTGRSYEQYF
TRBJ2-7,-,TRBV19,CASSTSGAYEQYF
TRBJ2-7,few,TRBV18,CASSPPSSYEQYF
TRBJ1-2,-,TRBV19,CASSITSRYGYTF
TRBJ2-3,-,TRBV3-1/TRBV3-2,CASSQGAAPPDTQYF
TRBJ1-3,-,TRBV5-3,CARSLARQFSGNTIYF
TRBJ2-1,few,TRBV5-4,CASSLPGLAGAGNEQFF
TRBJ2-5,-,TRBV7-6,CASSLRQRTGTYDDQYF
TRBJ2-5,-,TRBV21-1,CASSKKFQETQYF
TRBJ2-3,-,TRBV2,CASSDGRDRYSDTQYF
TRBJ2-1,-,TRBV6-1,CASSVLAGSLNNEQFF
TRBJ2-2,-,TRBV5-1,CASSPGTGGSTGELFF
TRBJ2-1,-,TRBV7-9,CASSLAMGLSYNEQFF
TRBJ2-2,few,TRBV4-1,CASSLGLAGGANTGELFF
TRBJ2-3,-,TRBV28,CASSSSSGAADTQYF
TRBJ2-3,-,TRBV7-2,CASSLTRSTDTQYF
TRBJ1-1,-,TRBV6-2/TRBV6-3,CASSTPDRFVMNTEAFF